This is a list of T cell receptor beta chains from one sample in a study of technical replicates of blood from a few donors. Produced via immunoSEQ multiplex PCR; TCRdb's table is partial and in-frame only. The table has tens of thousands of clones, 85% to 95% seen once. Sequences were obtained from T cells isolated from PBMCs. The source is a human donor in good health. Both conserved end residues are part of each CDR3. The D gene is left open where the match is weak. Rows give clone size only sometimes, using once, few, many, or a class for an expanded clone.

j_call	d_call	clone_size	v_call	cdr3_nt	cdr3_aa
TRBJ2-7	TRBD2	once	TRBV5-5	TGTGCCAGCAGCCTGACAGGGCTCTTCCTAGCGGGAGGATCCTACGAGCAGTACTTC	CASSLTGLFLAGGSYEQYF
TRBJ1-1	NA	NA	TRBV19	TGTGCCACCATGGTACAGGTGTCCAGTGCTGAAGCTTTCTTT	CATMVQVSSAEAFF
TRBJ2-1	NA	NA	TRBV14	TGTGCCAGCAGCTTAACTTTCGGAGGGTCCACATACAATGAGCAGTTCTTC	CASSLTFGGSTYNEQFF
TRBJ1-1	NA	few	TRBV11-2	TGTGCCAGCAGCTTAGCCGGGAACACTGAAGCTTTCTTT	CASSLAGNTEAFF
TRBJ1-1	NA	NA	TRBV7-8	TGTGCCAGCAGCTTACGGGAGAACACTGAAGCTTTCTTT	CASSLRENTEAFF
TRBJ2-2	TRBD2	NA	TRBV4-1	TGCGCCAGCAGCCAAAAGGGAGGGACCAACACCGGGGAGCTGTTTTTT	CASSQKGGTNTGELFF
TRBJ2-7	TRBD1	NA	TRBV6-5	TGTGCCAGCAGTTACGGGGACAGTCGGGCATACGAGCAGTACTTC	CASSYGDSRAYEQYF
TRBJ1-2	TRBD1	NA	TRBV5-1	TGCGCCAGCTTTCAGGGGGACGGCTATGGCTACACCTTC	CASFQGDGYGYTF
TRBJ2-7	NA	NA	TRBV27	TGTGCCAGCACCCTCAAGGAACTGGGAGGAGCCTACGAGCAGTACTTC	CASTLKELGGAYEQYF
TRBJ2-1	NA	once	TRBV6-5	TGTGCCACCAGTCGGGGGAGCGAGTACAATGAGCAGTTCTTC	CATSRGSEYNEQFF
TRBJ2-7	TRBD1	NA	TRBV25-1	TGTGCCAGCAGTATGGGGACAGTGCGTGAGCAGTACTTC	CASSMGTVREQYF
TRBJ1-2	TRBD1	NA	TRBV11-2	TGTGCCAGCAGCTCCGACAGGGACCCCCTCTATGGCTACACCTTC	CASSSDRDPLYGYTF
TRBJ2-2	NA	NA	TRBV7-9	TGTGCCAGCAGAACGCCCCCACTTAGGAACACCGGGGAGCTGTTTTTT	CASRTPPLRNTGELFF
TRBJ2-7	TRBD1	NA	TRBV18	TGTGCCAGCTCTACAGGGGGCAGGTCCTACGAGCAGTACTTC	CASSTGGRSYEQYF
TRBJ1-3	NA	NA	TRBV25-1	TGTGCCAGCAAGGGGAACACCATATATTTT	CASKGNTIYF
TRBJ2-1	NA	NA	TRBV29-1	TGCAGCGTTGCCCGGCGGAGTCAGGGAGGGCAGTTCTTC	CSVARRSQGGQFF
TRBJ1-4	TRBD1	once	TRBV6-5	TGTGCCAGCAGTCCCATGACAGGGACGGGCGGAAAACTGTTTTTT	CASSPMTGTGGKLFF